This T cell receptor (beta chain) was documented in a study of blood T cell repertoires in COVID-19. Libraries were prepared by immunoSEQ multiplex PCR; TCRdb keeps only in-frame clonotypes and omits some of them. The repertoire holds fewer than 250,000 clones, with approximately 80% as singletons. Trimming removed 4 bases at V and 6 bases at J, with 19 bases between. Germline CDR1 reads SGHDT; CDR2 reads YYEEEE. The CDR3 is 15 amino acids. This rearrangement joins TRBV5-6 to TRBJ1-1, with D possibly TRBD1 on 5 matching bases. The sample comprised PBMCs or T cells enriched from blood (not recorded which). This receptor was taken from a middle-aged woman with acute COVID-19. Here the CDR3 DNA reads TGTGCCAGCAGCCGAAACAGGATTTGGCCCTCTGAAGCTTTCTTT. Its translation is CASSRNRIWPSEAFF. The entire variable domain, with the rest obtained from reference TRBV5-6 and TRBJ1-1, is as follows: DAGVTQSPTHLIKTRGQQVTLRCSPKSGHDTVSWYQQALGQGPQFIFQYYEEEERQRGNFPDRFSGHQFPNYSSELNVNALLLGDSALYLCASSRNRIWPSEAFFGQGTRLTVV.